What follows are 6 T cell receptor beta chains derived from one specimen sequenced in a study of cytomegalovirus exposure and HLA in healthy donors. Data came from immunoSEQ multiplex PCR; TCRdb stores just in-frame clones and leaves some out. Of 80,000 to 100,000 clones detected, approximately 91% appear once; the ten largest clones hold about 1.9%. The sequenced sample consisted of PBMCs. The receptors originated from a man aged 30-40 years in good health and CMV-seronegative.

The chain combines TRBV4-2 with TRBJ2-5; D is uncertain. The V gene's germline CDR1 is LGHNA and CDR2 YNFKEQ. The length of the CDR3 is 14 residues. The V and J ends lost 3 bases and 5 bases respectively, with 13 bases between them. The CDR3 nucleotides are TGTGCCAGCAGCCAGGCTGCATTTTCGGAGACCCAGTACTTC. Amino acid sequence: CASSQAAFSETQYF.

CDR3 coding DNA: TGTGCCAGCAGCGCGCGACAGGCACACACTGAAGCTTTCTTT. Amino acid sequence: CASSARQAHTEAFF. The rearrangement links TRBV7-9 to TRBJ1-1, with D tentatively TRBD1 (6 bases). This CDR3 region has 14 residues. Germline V CDR1 and CDR2: SEHNR, FQNEAQ (reference sequence). Trimming removed 5 bases from V and 3 bases from J, with 13 bases in between.

The chain joins TRBV18 to TRBJ1-1; 7 nucleotides agree with TRBD1. This CDR3 comprises 13 residues. Germline V gene lookup returns CDR1 KGHSH and CDR2 LQKENI. The V segment lost 6 bases and the J segment 7 bases; nucleotides outside the gene matches: 8. CDR3 bases: TGTGCCAGCTCTCAGGGACAGACTTATGAAGCTTTCTTT. Amino acid sequence: CASSQGQTYEAFF.

This chain uses TRBV7-9 with TRBJ1-1; D gene unclear. The CDR3 has 15 residues. CDR1 is SEHNR, CDR2 FQNEAQ, per germline (reference sequence). Trimming shortened V by 1 base and J by 6 bases, and 15 bases separated the two germline ends. The CDR3 is CASSLGGAGVAEAFF. The CDR3 DNA reads TGTGCCAGCAGCTTAGGGGGAGCGGGAGTCGCTGAAGCTTTCTTT.

V usage is TRBV5-1 and J usage is TRBJ2-2, with 7 nucleotides matching TRBD2. Unmatched junction bases numbered 4, after V lost 0 bases and J lost 2 bases. This CDR3 comprises 16 residues. Germline V lookup: CDR1 SGHRS, CDR2 YFSETQ. In DNA form, the CDR3 reads TGCGCCAGCAGCTTGGGGCTAGCGGAAAACACCGGGGAGCTGTTTTTT. It yields the protein CASSLGLAENTGELFF. The whole variable domain, remainder taken from reference TRBV5-1 and TRBJ2-2, is KAGVTQTPRYLIKTRGQQVTLSCSPISGHRSVSWYQQTPGQGLQFLFEYFSETQRNKGNFPGRFSGRQFSNSRSEMNVSTLELGDSALYLCASSLGLAENTGELFFGEGSRLTVL.

The chain has TRBV19 and TRBJ1-2, with a possible D match to TRBD1 (6 bases). Germline loops: CDR1 LNHDA, CDR2 SQIVND (reference sequence). The CDR3 is 12 residues long. Between the trimmed V and J ends, which lost 9 bases and 2 bases, there was a span of 10 bases. The CDR3 sequence is CASSGENYGYTF. CDR3 nucleotide sequence: TGTGCCAGCTCAGGGGAGAACTATGGCTACACCTTC.